This TCR beta chain was captured in a study of T-cell memory formation after mild COVID-19. Whole-study context: Largely, TCR clusters stayed within a single donor. Study-wide results and limits: CD8+ contracting clones occupied EMRA, while CD4+ ones occupied mainly CM and EM. Day 37-peaking second-wave clones had unconfirmed SARS-CoV-2 specificity.

As to this clonotype: Its target is not known.

UMIs and sample barcodes were carried by the TCR alpha and TCR beta cDNA libraries that 5'RACE produced using constant-segment primers. TCRdb re-analysed the 5' RACE reads in MiXCR, keeping a single row per CDR3 protein. The sample carries 150,000 to 200,000 distinct CDR3 sequences, over 20% recorded once. Germline loops: CDR1 MNHNS, CDR2 SASEGT. The CDR3 sequence is 14 residues long. V shed 1 base and J shed 1 base, with 7 bases lying between them. This rearrangement joins TRBV6-1 to TRBJ2-5; no reliable D call. The sample comprised PBMCs or a T cell subset sorted from them (not recorded which). This sequence was found in an adult woman who had mild COVID-19 (a few samples of this study predate the infection). Cell type and time point are not known. The CDR3 DNA is TGTGCCAGCAGTGAAGACGGGCTCCAAGAGACCCAGTACTTC. It yields the protein CASSEDGLQETQYF.